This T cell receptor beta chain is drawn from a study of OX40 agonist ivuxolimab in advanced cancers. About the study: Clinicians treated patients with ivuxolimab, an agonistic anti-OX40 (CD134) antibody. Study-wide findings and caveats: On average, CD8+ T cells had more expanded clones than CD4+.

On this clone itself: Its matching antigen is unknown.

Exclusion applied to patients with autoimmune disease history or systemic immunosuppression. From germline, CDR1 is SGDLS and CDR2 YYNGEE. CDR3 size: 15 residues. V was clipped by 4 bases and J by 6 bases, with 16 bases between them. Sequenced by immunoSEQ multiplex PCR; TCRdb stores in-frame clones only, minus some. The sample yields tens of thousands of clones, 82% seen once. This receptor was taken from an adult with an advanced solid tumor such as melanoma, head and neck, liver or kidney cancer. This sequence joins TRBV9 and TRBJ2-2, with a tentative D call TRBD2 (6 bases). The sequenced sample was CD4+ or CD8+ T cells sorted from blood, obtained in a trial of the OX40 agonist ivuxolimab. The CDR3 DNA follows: TGTGCCAGCAGCTCGACTAGTTTATCGTCCGGGGAGCTGTTTTTT. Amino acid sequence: CASSSTSLSSGELFF.